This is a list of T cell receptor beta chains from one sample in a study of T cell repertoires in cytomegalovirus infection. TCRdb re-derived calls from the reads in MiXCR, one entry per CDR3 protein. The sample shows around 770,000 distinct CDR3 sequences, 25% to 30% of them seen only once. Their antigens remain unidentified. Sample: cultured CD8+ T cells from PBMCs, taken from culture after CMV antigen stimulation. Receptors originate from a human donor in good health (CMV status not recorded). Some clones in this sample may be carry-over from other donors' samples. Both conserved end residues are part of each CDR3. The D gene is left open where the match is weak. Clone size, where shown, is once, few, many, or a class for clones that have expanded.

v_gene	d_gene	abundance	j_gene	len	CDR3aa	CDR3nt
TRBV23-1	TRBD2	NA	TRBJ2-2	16	CASSRPGLAFWGELFF	TGCGCCAGCAGTCGGCCGGGACTAGCGTTTTGGGGGGAGCTGTTTTTT
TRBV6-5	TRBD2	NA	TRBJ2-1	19	CASSYESASGGDLSHEQFF	TGTGCCAGCAGTTACGAATCGGCTAGCGGGGGGGATCTCAGCCATGAGCAGTTCTTC
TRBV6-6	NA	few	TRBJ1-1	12	CASSYSDGEAFF	TGTGCCAGCAGTTACTCCGACGGTGAAGCTTTCTTT
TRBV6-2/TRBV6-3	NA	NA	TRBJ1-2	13	CASSYSMTYGYTF	TGTGCCAGCAGTTACTCGATGACATATGGCTACACCTTC
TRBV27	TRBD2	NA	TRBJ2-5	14	CASIVTSGGETQYF	TGTGCCAGCATCGTGACTAGCGGGGGGGAGACCCAGTACTTC
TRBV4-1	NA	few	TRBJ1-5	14	CASSQGSLNQPQHF	TGCGCCAGCAGTCAGGGCAGTCTCAATCAGCCCCAGCATTTT
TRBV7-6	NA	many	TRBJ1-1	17	CASSLGAHGQGGTEAFF	TGTGCCAGCAGCTTAGGTGCCCACGGGCAGGGTGGAACTGAAGCTTTCTTT
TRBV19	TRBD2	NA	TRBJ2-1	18	CASSAPDTSGGVRGEQFF	TGTGCCAGTAGTGCCCCCGACACTAGCGGGGGGGTTAGAGGAGAGCAGTTCTTC
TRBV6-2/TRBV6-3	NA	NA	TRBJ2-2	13	CASSSPGGGELFF	TGTGCCAGCAGTTCCCCAGGTGGCGGGGAGCTGTTTTTT
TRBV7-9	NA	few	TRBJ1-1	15	CASSLEGSGNTEAFF	TGTGCCAGCAGCTTAGAGGGGAGTGGGAACACTGAAGCTTTCTTT
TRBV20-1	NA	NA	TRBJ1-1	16	CSARPSGVEVDTEAFF	TGCAGTGCTAGACCCTCGGGGGTAGAGGTGGACACTGAAGCTTTCTTT
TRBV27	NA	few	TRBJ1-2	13	CASSMTVSYGYTF	TGTGCCAGCAGTATGACAGTAAGCTATGGCTACACCTTC
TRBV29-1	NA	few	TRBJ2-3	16	CSVRGPRGAVTDTQYF	TGCAGCGTGCGAGGACCTCGGGGGGCAGTCACAGATACGCAGTATTTT
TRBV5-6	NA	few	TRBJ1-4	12	CASSDQGEKLFF	TGTGCCAGCAGCGATCAGGGCGAAAAACTGTTTTTT
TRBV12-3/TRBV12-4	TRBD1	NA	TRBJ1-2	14	CASSFAGTGNGYTF	TGTGCCAGCAGTTTCGCCGGGACAGGGAATGGCTACACCTTC
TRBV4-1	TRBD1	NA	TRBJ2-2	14	CASAQGENTGELFF	TGCGCCAGCGCACAGGGGGAGAACACCGGGGAGCTGTTTTTT
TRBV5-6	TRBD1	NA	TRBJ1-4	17	CASSVGQGRSRIEKLFF	TGTGCCAGCAGCGTTGGACAGGGCAGGTCCAGGATTGAAAAACTGTTTTTT
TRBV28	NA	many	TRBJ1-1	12	CASSDMNTEAFF	TGTGCCAGCAGCGACATGAACACTGAAGCTTTCTTT
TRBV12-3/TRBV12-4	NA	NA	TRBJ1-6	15	CASSLKGRGNSPLHF	TGTGCCAGCAGTTTAAAGGGCCGGGGAAATTCACCCCTCCACTTT
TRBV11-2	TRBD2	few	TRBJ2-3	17	CASSPPAGGRYLYTQYF	TGTGCCAGCAGCCCTCCAGCGGGGGGTCGGTATTTATATACGCAGTATTTT
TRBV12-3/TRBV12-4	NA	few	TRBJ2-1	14	CASSFASAYNEQFF	TGTGCCAGCAGTTTCGCTAGTGCCTACAATGAGCAGTTCTTC
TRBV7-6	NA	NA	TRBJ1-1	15	CASSLFPFPNTEAFF	TGTGCCAGCAGCTTATTTCCATTTCCGAACACTGAAGCTTTCTTT
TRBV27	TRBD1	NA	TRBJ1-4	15	CASTTTGDALEKLFF	TGTGCCAGCACCACAACAGGGGACGCTCTCGAAAAACTGTTTTTT
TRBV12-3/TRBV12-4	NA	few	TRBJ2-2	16	CASTLSGGTNTGELFF	TGTGCCAGCACCCTTAGTGGGGGAACGAACACCGGGGAGCTGTTTTTT
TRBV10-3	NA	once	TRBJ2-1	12	CAIMGEYNEQFF	TGTGCCATCATGGGGGAGTACAATGAGCAGTTCTTC
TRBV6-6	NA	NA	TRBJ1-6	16	CASRSARNGMNSPLHF	TGTGCCAGCAGATCGGCCCGTAACGGAATGAATTCACCCCTCCACTTT
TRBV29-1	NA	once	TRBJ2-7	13	CSVEMRDPFEQYF	TGCAGCGTTGAGATGCGGGACCCCTTCGAGCAGTACTTC
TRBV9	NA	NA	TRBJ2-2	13	CASSGIVTGELFF	TGTGCCAGCAGCGGCATAGTTACCGGGGAGCTGTTTTTT
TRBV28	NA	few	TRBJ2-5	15	CASSHGQSYQETQYF	TGTGCCAGCAGTCACGGACAGAGCTACCAAGAGACCCAGTACTTC
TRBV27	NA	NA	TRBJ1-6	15	CASRLQGDLNSPLHF	TGTGCCAGCAGACTACAGGGAGACCTAAATTCACCCCTCCACTTT
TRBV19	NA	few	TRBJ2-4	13	CASSREAGNIQYF	TGTGCCAGTAGTAGGGAGGCAGGGAACATTCAGTACTTC
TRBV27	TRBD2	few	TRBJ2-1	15	CASSVSGWGYNEQFF	TGTGCCAGCAGTGTTAGCGGGTGGGGCTACAATGAGCAGTTCTTC
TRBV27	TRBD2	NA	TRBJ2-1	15	CASRLAGGAYNEQFF	TGTGCCAGCAGGCTAGCGGGGGGTGCCTACAATGAGCAGTTCTTC
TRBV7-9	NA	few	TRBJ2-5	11	CASGNDGAQYF	TGTGCCAGCGGGAATGATGGGGCCCAGTACTTC
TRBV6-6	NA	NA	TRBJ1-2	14	CASSYSTRNYGYTF	TGTGCCAGCAGTTACTCAACACGGAACTATGGCTACACCTTC
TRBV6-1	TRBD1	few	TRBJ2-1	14	CASPTGQGPNEQFF	TGTGCCAGCCCGACGGGACAGGGCCCTAATGAGCAGTTCTTC
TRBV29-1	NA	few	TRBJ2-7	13	CSVEDREGYEQYF	TGCAGCGTTGAAGATCGGGAAGGCTACGAGCAGTACTTC
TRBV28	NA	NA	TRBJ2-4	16	CASSFGRVGPKNIQYF	TGTGCCAGCAGTTTTGGCAGGGTGGGTCCCAAAAACATTCAGTACTTC
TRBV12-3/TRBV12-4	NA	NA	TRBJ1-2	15	CASSLMGSANYGYTF	TGTGCCAGCAGTTTAATGGGGTCAGCTAACTATGGCTACACCTTC
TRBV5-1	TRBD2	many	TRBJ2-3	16	CASSLTSGGATDTQYF	TGTGCCAGCAGCTTAACTAGCGGGGGGGCCACAGATACGCAGTATTTT
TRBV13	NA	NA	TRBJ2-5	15	CASSLWGLVQETQYF	TGTGCCAGCAGCTTATGGGGTTTAGTCCAAGAGACCCAGTACTTC